The source of this T cell receptor beta chain is a study of blood T cell repertoires in COVID-19. Study context: The study drew acute and convalescent COVID-19 samples from the United States, Italy and Spain.

Participants reported their clinical history, and cohort assignment relied on those reports. Produced via immunoSEQ multiplex PCR; TCRdb's table is partial and in-frame only. The sample lists a few hundred thousand clones, 80% to 85% occurring once. CDR1 is MNHEY and CDR2 is SMNVEV in the germline V gene (reference sequence). The CDR3 extends over 14 amino acids. V gave up 3 bases and J gave up 3 bases; unmatched junction bases: 5. The genes are TRBV27 and TRBJ2-7; 7 bases line up with TRBD2. This TCR derives from a man in his forties or fifties who had recovered from COVID-19. Material: PBMCs or T cells enriched from blood (not recorded which). The CDR3 here is CASSFHASGYEQYF. As DNA, the CDR3 is TGTGCCAGCAGTTTTCATGCTAGCGGCTACGAGCAGTACTTC.